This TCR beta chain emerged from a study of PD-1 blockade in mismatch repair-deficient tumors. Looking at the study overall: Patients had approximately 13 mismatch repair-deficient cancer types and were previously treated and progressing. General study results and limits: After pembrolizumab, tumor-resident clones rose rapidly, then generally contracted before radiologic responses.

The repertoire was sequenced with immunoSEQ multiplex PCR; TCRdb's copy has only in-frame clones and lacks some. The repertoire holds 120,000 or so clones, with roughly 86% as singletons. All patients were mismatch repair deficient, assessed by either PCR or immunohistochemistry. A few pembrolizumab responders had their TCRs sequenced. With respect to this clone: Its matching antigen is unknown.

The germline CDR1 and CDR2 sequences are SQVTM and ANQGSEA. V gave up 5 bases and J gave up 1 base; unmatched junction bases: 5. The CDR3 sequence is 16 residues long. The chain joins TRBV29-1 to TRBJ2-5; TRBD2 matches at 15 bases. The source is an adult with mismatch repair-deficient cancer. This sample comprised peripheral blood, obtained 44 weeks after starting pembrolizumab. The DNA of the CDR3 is TGCAGCGTTTGGGGACTAGCGGGAGGTGGCCAAGAGACCCAGTACTTC. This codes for CSVWGLAGGGQETQYF. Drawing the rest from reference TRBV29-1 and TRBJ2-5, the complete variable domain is SAVISQKPSRDICQRGTSLTIQCQVDSQVTMMFWYRQQPGQSLTLIATANQGSEATYESGFVIDKFPISRPNLTFSTLTVSNMSPEDSSIYLCSVWGLAGGGQETQYFGPGTRLLVL.